This T cell receptor (beta chain) was sequenced during a study of shared clonotypes between healthy human individuals. Only Caucasian adults living in Nashville, Tennessee served as donors. Investigators divided CD4+ cells into CD45RA+ naive and CD45RA-negative memory subsets. TCRdb keeps only in-frame clones here, not all; method: immunoSEQ multiplex PCR. There are 2.3 million or so clones in the sample; approximately 95% occur only once, and 0.39% lies in the top ten. This TCR was recovered from a man aged 18 to 35 in good health. Some clones in this sample may be carry-over from other donors' samples. Sequenced: naive CD4+ T cells from PBMCs. This sample's subset: CD45RA+ positively selected.

The CDR3, as DNA: TGTGCCAGCTCACGAGGTTACCGGGACAGCGCAACTAATGAAAAACTGTTTTTT. This translates into CASSRGYRDSATNEKLFF. This chain joins TRBV18 and TRBJ1-4; 7 nucleotides agree with TRBD1. Germline CDR1 is KGHSH and CDR2 is LQKENI. The CDR3 is 18 amino acids. V trimming: 4 bases; J trimming: 0 bases; junction bases outside the gene matches: 11.